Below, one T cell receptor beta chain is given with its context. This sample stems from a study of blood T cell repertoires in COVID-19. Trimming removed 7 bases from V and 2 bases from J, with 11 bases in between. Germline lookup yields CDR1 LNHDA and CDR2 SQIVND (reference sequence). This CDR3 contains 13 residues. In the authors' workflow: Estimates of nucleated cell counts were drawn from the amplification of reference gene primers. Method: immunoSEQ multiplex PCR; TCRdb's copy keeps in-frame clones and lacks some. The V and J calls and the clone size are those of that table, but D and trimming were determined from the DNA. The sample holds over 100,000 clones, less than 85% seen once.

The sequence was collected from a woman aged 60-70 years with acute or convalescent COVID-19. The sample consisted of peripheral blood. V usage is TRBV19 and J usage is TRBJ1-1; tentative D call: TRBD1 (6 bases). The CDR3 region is CASMTTGNTEAFF. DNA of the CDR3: TGTGCCAGTATGACGACAGGCAACACTGAAGCTTTCTTT.